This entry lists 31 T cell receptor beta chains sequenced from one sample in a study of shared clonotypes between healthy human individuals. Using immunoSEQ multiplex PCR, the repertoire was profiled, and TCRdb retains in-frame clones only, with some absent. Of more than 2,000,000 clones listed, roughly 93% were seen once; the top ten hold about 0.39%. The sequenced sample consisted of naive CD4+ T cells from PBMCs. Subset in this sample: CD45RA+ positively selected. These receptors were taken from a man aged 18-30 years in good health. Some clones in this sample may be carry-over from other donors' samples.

The CDR3 sequence is CSAPTGVRQFF. The CDR3 DNA reads TGCAGTGCACCAACAGGGGTGCGGCAGTTCTTC. This rearrangement joins TRBV20-1 to TRBJ2-1; TRBD1 matches at 7 bases. Germline V lookup: CDR1 DFQATT, CDR2 SNEGSKA (reference sequence). This CDR3 region has 11 residues. J lost 12 bases, V lost 6 bases, and 8 bases had no gene match.

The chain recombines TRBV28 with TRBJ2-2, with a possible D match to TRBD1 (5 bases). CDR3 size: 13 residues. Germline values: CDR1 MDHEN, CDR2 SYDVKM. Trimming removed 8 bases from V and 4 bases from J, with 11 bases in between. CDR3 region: CASFRTRTGELFF. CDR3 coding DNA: TGTGCCAGCTTTAGGACACGCACCGGGGAGCTGTTTTTT.

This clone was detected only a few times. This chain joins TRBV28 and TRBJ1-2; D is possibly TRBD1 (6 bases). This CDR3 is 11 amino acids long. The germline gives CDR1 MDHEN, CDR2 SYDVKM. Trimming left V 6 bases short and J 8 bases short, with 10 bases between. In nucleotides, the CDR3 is TGTGCCAGCAGCCATACAGGGGGCTACACCTTC. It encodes CASSHTGGYTF.

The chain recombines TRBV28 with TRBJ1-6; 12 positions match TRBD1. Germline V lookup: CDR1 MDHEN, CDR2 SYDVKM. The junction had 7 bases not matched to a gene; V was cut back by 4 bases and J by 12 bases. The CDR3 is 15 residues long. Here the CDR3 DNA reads TGTGCCAGCAGTTCAACCGGGACAGGGGGCGAACCCCTCCACTTT. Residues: CASSSTGTGGEPLHF.

The CDR3 DNA sequence: TGTGCCACCAGCAGGGCAAGACTGGGCGAGCAGTACTTC. Translating it yields CATSRARLGEQYF. This sequence joins TRBV15 and TRBJ2-7; D remains ambiguous. V was cut by 3 bases and J by 6 bases, with 12 bases left in between. Germline V gene lookup returns CDR1 LNHNV and CDR2 YYDKDF (reference sequence). CDR3 length: 13 residues.

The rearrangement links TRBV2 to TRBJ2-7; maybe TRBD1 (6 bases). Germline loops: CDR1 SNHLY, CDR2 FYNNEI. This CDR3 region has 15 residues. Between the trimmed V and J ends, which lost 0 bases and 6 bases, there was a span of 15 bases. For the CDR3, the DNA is TGTGCCAGCAGTGAAGCTGGGGGCCCACTAGTCGAGCAGTACTTC. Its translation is CASSEAGGPLVEQYF.

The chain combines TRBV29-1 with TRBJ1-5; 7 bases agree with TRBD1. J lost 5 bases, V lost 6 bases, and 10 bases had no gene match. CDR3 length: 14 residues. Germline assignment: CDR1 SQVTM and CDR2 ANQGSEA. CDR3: CSVSLGQSHQPQHF. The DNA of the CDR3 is TGCAGCGTATCGTTGGGACAGTCCCATCAGCCCCAGCATTTT.

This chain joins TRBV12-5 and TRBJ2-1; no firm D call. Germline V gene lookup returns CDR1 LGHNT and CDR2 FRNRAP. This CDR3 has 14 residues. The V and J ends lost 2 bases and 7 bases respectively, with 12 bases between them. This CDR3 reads CASGLTAIPNEQFF. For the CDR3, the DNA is TGTGCTAGTGGTTTGACAGCCATACCGAATGAGCAGTTCTTC.

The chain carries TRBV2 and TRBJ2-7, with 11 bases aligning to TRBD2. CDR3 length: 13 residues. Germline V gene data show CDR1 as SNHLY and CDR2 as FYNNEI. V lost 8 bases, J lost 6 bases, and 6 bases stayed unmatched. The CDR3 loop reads CASSLSGRVEQYF. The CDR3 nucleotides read TGTGCCAGCTCCCTTAGCGGGAGGGTCGAGCAGTACTTC.

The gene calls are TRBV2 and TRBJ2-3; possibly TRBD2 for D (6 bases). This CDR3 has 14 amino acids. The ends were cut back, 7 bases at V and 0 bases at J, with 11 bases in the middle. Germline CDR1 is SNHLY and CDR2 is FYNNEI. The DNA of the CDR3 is TGTGCCAGCATCCGGGGGTGGAGCACAGATACGCAGTATTTT. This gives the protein CASIRGWSTDTQYF. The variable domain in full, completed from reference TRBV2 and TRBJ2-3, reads EPEVTQTPSHQVTQMGQEVILRCVPISNHLYFYWYRQILGQKVEFLVSFYNNEISEKSEIFDDQFSVERPDGSNFTLKIRSTKLEDSAMYFCASIRGWSTDTQYFGPGTRLTVL.

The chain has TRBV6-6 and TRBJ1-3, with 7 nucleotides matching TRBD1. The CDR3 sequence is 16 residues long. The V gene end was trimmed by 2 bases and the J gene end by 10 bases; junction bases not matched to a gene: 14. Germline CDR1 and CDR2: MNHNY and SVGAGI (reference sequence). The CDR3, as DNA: TGTGCCAGCAGTTACGCGGGACAGACGGGCGTAGGGACCATATATTTT. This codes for CASSYAGQTGVGTIYF.

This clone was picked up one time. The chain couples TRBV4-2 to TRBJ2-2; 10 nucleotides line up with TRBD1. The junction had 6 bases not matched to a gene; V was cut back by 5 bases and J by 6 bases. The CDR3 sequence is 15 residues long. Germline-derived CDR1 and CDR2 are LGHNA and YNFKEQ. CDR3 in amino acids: CASSTGQGDPGELFF. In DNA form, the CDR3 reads TGTGCCAGCAGCACCGGACAGGGGGACCCCGGGGAGCTGTTTTTT.

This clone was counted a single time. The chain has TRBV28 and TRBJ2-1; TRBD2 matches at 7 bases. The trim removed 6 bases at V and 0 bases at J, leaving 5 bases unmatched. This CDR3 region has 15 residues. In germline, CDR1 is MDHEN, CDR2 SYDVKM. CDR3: CASRGRASSYNEQFF. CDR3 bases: TGTGCCAGCAGGGGGAGGGCCAGCTCCTACAATGAGCAGTTCTTC.

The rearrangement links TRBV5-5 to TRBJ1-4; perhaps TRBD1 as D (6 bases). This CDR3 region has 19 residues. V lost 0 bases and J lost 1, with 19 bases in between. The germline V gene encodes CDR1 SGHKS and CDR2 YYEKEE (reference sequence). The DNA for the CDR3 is TGTGCCAGCAGCTTGGCGTGGGACATCGGCATGGAAACTAATGAAAAACTGTTTTTT. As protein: CASSLAWDIGMETNEKLFF.

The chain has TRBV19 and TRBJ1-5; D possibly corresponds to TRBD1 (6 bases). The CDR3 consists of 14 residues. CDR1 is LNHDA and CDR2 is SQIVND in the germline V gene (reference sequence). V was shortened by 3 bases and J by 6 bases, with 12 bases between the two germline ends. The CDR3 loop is CASSMVQGPQPQHF. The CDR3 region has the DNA TGTGCCAGTAGTATGGTCCAGGGGCCTCAGCCCCAGCATTTT.

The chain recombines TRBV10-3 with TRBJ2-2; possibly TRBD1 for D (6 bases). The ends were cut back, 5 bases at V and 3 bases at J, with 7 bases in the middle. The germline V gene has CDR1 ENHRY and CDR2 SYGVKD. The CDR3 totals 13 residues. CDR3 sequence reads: CAISRQDTGELFF. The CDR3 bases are TGTGCCATCAGTAGACAGGACACCGGGGAGCTGTTTTTT.

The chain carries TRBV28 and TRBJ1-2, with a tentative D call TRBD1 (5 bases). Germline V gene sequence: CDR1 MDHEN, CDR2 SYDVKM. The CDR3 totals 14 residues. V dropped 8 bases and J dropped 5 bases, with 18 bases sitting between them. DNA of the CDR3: TGTGCCAGCGTCATCGGGCCGGGGCTATATGGCTACACCTTC. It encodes CASVIGPGLYGYTF.

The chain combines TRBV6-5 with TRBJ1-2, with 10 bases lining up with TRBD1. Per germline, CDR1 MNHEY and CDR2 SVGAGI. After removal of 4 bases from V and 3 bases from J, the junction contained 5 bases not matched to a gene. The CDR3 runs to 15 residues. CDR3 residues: CASSSTGGGHYGYTF. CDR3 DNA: TGTGCCAGCAGTTCGACAGGGGGCGGGCACTATGGCTACACCTTC.

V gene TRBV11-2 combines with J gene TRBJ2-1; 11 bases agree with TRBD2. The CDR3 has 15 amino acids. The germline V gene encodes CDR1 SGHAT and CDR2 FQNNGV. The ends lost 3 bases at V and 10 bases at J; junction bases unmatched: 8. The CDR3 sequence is CASSLGGLADPEQFF. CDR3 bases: TGTGCCAGCAGCTTGGGGGGACTAGCGGACCCCGAGCAGTTCTTC. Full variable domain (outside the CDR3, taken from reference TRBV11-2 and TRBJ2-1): EAGVAQSPRYKIIEKRQSVAFWCNPISGHATLYWYQQILGQGPKLLIQFQNNGVVDDSQLPKDRFSAERLKGVDSTLKIQPAKLEDSAVYLCASSLGGLADPEQFFGPGTRLTVL.

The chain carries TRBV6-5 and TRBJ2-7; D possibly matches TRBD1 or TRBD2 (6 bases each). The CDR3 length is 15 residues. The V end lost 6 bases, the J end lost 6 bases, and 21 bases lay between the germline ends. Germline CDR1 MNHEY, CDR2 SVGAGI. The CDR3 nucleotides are TGTGCCAGCAGAGGCCCGGGACAAGTGGGGGGCGAGCAGTACTTC. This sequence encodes CASRGPGQVGGEQYF.

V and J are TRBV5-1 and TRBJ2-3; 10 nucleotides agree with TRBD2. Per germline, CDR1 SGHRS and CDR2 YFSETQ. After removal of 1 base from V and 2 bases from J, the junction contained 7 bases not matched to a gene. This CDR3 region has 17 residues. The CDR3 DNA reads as TGCGCCAGCAGCTTGCTGGCTAGCGGGAGTGACACAGATACGCAGTATTTT. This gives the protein CASSLLASGSDTDTQYF.

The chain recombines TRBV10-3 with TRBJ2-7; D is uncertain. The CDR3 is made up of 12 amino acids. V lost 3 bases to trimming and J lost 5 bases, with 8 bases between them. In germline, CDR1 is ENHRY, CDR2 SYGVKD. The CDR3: CAISDGENEQYF. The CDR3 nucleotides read TGTGCCATCAGTGACGGAGAAAACGAGCAGTACTTC.

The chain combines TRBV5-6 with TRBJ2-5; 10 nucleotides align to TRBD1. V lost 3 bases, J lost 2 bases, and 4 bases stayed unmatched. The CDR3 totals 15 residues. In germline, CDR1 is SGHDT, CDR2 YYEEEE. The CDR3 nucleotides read TGTGCCAGCAGCTCCCGGGACAGGGGTCAAGAGACCCAGTACTTC. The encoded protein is CASSSRDRGQETQYF.

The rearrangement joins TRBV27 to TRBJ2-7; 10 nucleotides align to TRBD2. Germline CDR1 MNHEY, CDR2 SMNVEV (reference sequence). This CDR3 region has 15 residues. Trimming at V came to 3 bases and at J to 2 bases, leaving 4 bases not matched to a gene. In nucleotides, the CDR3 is TGTGCCAGCAGTTTCGAGCGGGAGGGCACCTACGAGCAGTACTTC. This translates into CASSFEREGTYEQYF.

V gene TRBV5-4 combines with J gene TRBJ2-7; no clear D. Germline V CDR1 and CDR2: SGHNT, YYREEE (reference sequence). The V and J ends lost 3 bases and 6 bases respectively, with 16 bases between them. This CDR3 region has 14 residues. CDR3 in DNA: TGTGCCAGCAGCTACCAGAACCCCCCGTTCGAGCAGTACTTC. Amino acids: CASSYQNPPFEQYF.

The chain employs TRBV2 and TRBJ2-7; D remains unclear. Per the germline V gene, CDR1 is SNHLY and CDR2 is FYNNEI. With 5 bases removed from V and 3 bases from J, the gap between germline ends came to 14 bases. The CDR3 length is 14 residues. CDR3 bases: TGTGCCAGCAGTCCCGGTGTGGGAAGCTACGAGCAGTACTTC. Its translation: CASSPGVGSYEQYF.

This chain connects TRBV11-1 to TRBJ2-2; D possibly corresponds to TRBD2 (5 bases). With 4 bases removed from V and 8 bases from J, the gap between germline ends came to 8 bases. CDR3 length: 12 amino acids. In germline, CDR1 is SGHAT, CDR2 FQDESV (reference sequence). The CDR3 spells CASSSEGGELFF. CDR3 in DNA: TGTGCCAGCAGCTCCGAGGGTGGGGAGCTGTTTTTT.

As DNA, the CDR3 is TGTGCCAGCAGTGAGAGGGGTCCGTCCGGGGAGCTGTTTTTT. It encodes CASSERGPSGELFF. The chain is built from TRBV6-1 and TRBJ2-2; D may match TRBD1 or TRBD2 (5 bases each). This CDR3 has 14 amino acids. The germline gives CDR1 MNHNS, CDR2 SASEGT. Trimming shortened V by 3 bases and J by 6 bases, and 11 bases separated the two germline ends.

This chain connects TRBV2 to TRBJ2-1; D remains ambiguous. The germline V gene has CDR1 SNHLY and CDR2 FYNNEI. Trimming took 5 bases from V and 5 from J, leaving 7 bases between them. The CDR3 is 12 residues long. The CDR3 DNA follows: TGTGCCAGCAGTCTCCCCGACAATGAGCAGTTCTTC. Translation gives CASSLPDNEQFF.

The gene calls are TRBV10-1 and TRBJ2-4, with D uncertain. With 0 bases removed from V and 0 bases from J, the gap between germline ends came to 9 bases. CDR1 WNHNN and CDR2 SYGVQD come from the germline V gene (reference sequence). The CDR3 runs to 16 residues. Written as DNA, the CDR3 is TGCGCCAGCAGTGAGTCGCGGAGTGGAGCCAAAAACATTCAGTACTTC. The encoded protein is CASSESRSGAKNIQYF.

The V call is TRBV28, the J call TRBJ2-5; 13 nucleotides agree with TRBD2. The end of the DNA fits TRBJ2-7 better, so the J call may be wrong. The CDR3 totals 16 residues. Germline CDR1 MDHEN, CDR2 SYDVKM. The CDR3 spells CASVSSGTSGTYEQYF. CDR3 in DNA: TGTGCCAGCGTCTCTTCAGGGACTAGCGGGACCTACGAGCAGTACTTC.